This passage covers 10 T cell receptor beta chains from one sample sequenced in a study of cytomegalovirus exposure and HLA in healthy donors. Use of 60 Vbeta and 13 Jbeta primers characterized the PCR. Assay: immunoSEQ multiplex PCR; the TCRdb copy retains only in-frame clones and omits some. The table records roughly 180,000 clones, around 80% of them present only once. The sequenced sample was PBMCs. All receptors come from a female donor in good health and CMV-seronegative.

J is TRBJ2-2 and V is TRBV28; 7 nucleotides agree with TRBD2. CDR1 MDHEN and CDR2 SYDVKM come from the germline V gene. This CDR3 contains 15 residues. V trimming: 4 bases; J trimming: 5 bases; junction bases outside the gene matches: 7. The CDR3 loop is CASSSGGAGTGELFF. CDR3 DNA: TGTGCCAGCAGTTCCGGCGGAGCGGGAACCGGGGAGCTGTTTTTT.

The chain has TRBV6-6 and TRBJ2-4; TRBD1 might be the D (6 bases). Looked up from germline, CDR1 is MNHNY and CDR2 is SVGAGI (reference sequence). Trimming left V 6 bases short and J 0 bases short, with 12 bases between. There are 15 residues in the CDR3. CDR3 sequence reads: CASSDGQLAKNIQYF. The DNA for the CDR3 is TGTGCCAGCAGCGACGGACAGTTAGCCAAAAACATTCAGTACTTC.

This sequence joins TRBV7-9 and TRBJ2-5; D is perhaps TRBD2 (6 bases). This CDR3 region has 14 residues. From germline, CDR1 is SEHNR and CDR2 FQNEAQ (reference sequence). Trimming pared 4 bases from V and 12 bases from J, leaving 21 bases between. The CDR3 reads CASSSPGLTREEYF. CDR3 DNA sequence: TGTGCCAGCAGCTCGCCGGGACTGACAAGAGAAGAGTACTTC.

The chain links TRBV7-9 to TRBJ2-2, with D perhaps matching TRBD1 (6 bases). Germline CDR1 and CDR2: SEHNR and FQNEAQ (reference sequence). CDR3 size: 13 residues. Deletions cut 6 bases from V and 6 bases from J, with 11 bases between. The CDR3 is CASSFTGPGELFF. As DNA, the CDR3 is TGTGCCAGCAGTTTCACAGGGCCCGGGGAGCTGTTTTTT.

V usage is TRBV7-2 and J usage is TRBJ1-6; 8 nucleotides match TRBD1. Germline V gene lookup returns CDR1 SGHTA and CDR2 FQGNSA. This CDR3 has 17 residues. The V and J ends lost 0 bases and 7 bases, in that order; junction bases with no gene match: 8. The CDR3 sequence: CASSLASGQVFNSPLHF. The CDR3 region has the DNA TGTGCCAGCAGCTTAGCATCGGGACAGGTGTTCAATTCACCCCTCCACTTT.

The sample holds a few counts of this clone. The CDR3 region has the DNA TGTGCCAGCAGCTTCCCAGGGCTGGGGGGCCAGTACTTC. Its protein product is CASSFPGLGGQYF. The chain joins TRBV5-4 to TRBJ2-5; perhaps TRBD2 as D (6 bases). The CDR3 has 13 amino acids. The V end lost 2 bases, the J end lost 10 bases, and 15 bases lay between the germline ends. Germline CDR1 SGHNT, CDR2 YYREEE (reference sequence).

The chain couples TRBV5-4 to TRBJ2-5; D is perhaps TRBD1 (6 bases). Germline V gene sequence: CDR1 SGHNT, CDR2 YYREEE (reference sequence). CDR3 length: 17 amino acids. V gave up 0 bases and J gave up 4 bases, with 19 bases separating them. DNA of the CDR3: TGTGCCAGCAGCTTGGCGGGGCGGGCAGGGGCCTTAGAGACCCAGTACTTC. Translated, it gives CASSLAGRAGALETQYF. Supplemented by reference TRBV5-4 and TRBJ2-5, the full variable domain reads ETGVTQSPTHLIKTRGQQVTLRCSSQSGHNTVSWYQQALGQGPQFIFQYYREEENGRGNFPPRFSGLQFPNYSSELNVNALELDDSALYLCASSLAGRAGALETQYFGPGTRLLVL.

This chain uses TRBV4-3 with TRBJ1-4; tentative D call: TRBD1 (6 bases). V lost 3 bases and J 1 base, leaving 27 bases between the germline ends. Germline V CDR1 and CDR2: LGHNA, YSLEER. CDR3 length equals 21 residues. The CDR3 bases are TGCGCCAGCAGCCAGGGGGATTCAGGGGTTGTGAGACAACTAACTAATGAAAAACTGTTTTTT. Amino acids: CASSQGDSGVVRQLTNEKLFF.

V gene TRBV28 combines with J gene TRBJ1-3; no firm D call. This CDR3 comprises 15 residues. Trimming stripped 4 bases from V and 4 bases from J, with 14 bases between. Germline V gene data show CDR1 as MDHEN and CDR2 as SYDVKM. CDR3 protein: CASSSRRSLGNTIYF. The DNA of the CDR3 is TGTGCCAGCAGTTCTAGGCGGAGTCTCGGAAACACCATATATTTT.

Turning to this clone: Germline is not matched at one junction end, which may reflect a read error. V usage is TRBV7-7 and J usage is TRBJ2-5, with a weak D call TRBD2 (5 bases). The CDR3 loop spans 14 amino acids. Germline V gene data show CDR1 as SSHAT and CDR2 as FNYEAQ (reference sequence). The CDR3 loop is CASSLAWAQETQYF. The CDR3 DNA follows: TGTGCTAGCAGCTTAGCGTGGGCCCAAGAGACCCAGTACTTC.